This T cell receptor (beta chain) is from a study of cytomegalovirus exposure and HLA in healthy donors. Study conclusions and caveats: As a later analysis revealed, the rate of TCR association differed by HLA locus, with DRB1 most and HLA-C fewest. An analysis done earlier found most TCR beta V segments productive about 87% or about 30% of the time. The authors enumerated around 150 TCR beta chains as linked to cytomegalovirus. The Asian-associated ancestry cluster reportedly had fewer N-insertions than the approximately 670-donor mean in a later analysis.

A word on this clone: The antigen remains undetermined.

The PCR contained 60 Vbeta and 13 Jbeta primers. Assay used: immunoSEQ multiplex PCR; TCRdb lists only in-frame clones, some missing. The sample includes some 110,000 clones, about 80% of them seen just once. The CDR3 extends over 14 amino acids. V was trimmed by 0 bases and J by 5 bases, leaving 9 bases between them. Germline V gene lookup returns CDR1 SGHRS and CDR2 YFSETQ. The clonotype comes from a woman between 18 and 29 years old in good health and CMV-seropositive. The sequencing input was PBMCs. The rearrangement links TRBV5-1 to TRBJ2-1; D is undetermined. The CDR3 DNA reads TGCGCCAGCAGCTTGGAACAGATAAACAATGAGCAGTTCTTC. This sequence encodes CASSLEQINNEQFF.